The 14 T cell receptor beta chains reported below all come from one sample, sequenced in a study of STAT5B mutations in CD4+ large granular lymphocyte leukemia. Using immunoSEQ multiplex PCR, the repertoire was profiled, and TCRdb retains in-frame clones only, with some absent. The table records just over 40,000 clones, around 81% of them present only once. The source material was CD4+ T cells from blood buffy coats. These receptors were collected from a human donor in good health.

This clone was detected only a few times. The genes are TRBV6-1 and TRBJ2-7; the D gene is possibly TRBD2 (6 bases). This CDR3 contains 15 residues. The V gene lost 1 base and the J gene lost 0 bases, with 10 bases spanning the gap. From germline, CDR1 is MNHNS and CDR2 SASEGT. The CDR3 bases are TGTGCCAGCAGTGAAGGGGTGCGGGGCTCCTACGAGCAGTACTTC. Translation gives CASSEGVRGSYEQYF.

The V gene is TRBV13, the J gene TRBJ2-2; D gene ambiguous. The CDR3 runs to 12 residues. V gave up 7 bases and J gave up 4 bases, with 7 bases separating them. Germline loops: CDR1 PRHDT, CDR2 FYEKMQ (reference sequence). Here the CDR3 DNA reads TGTGCCAGCACCTCGCGCACCGGGGAGCTGTTTTTT. It codes for CASTSRTGELFF.

The V and J genes are TRBV18 and TRBJ1-4, with 7 bases identical to TRBD1. Germline values: CDR1 KGHSH, CDR2 LQKENI. After removal of 6 bases from V and 6 bases from J, the junction contained 7 bases not matched to a gene. This CDR3 region has 14 residues. The CDR3 nucleotides read TGTGCCAGCTCTGAGGGGGCGAGGGATGAAAAACTGTTTTTT. This encodes CASSEGARDEKLFF.

The chain joins TRBV6-6 to TRBJ2-3, with a weak D call TRBD1 (6 bases). The CDR3 is made up of 15 amino acids. With 8 bases removed from V and 2 bases from J, the gap between germline ends came to 17 bases. Germline CDR1 MNHNY, CDR2 SVGAGI (reference sequence). The CDR3 spells CASHSQGTITDTQYF. CDR3 DNA sequence: TGTGCCAGCCACTCTCAGGGGACCATCACAGATACGCAGTATTTT.

The rearrangement links TRBV7-3 to TRBJ2-3; D unclear. The germline CDR1 and CDR2 sequences are SGHTA and FQGTGA. V was shortened by 1 base and J by 2 bases, with 13 bases between the two germline ends. The CDR3 sequence is 16 residues long. This CDR3 is CASSLKRPASTDTQYF. Written as DNA, the CDR3 is TGTGCCAGCAGCTTAAAACGCCCAGCCTCCACAGATACGCAGTATTTT.

Written as DNA, the CDR3 is TGCGCCAGCAGCTTGGCGGCGTCGACCTACAATGAGCAGTTCTTC. This encodes CASSLAASTYNEQFF. The J gene is TRBJ2-1, the V gene TRBV5-1; D uncertain. The CDR3 extends over 15 amino acids. Germline V gene sequence: CDR1 SGHRS, CDR2 YFSETQ. V was clipped by 0 bases and J by 2 bases, with 9 bases between them.

This chain uses TRBV7-3 with TRBJ2-2, with 8 bases lining up with TRBD1. The trim removed 5 bases at V and 7 bases at J, leaving 12 bases unmatched. The CDR3 has 16 amino acids. Germline V CDR1 and CDR2: SGHTA, FQGTGA. The CDR3 DNA reads as TGTGCCAGCAGCCCATACTCTCTCAGGGGGCGCGGGGAGCTGTTTTTT. Protein product: CASSPYSLRGRGELFF.

V is TRBV5-1 and J is TRBJ2-7; D could derive from TRBD1 or TRBD2 (5 bases each). V lost 4 bases and J lost 9, with 20 bases in between. Germline V lookup: CDR1 SGHRS, CDR2 YFSETQ. The CDR3 length is 14 residues. The CDR3 spells CASSLGDGDWGQYF. The CDR3 nucleotides are TGCGCCAGCAGCCTCGGGGACGGAGACTGGGGGCAGTACTTC.

The chain has TRBV10-3 and TRBJ2-5, with a weak D call TRBD2 (6 bases). Germline CDR1 reads ENHRY; CDR2 reads SYGVKD. The CDR3 spans 13 residues. V was trimmed by 6 bases and J by 1 base, leaving 9 bases between them. DNA of the CDR3: TGTGCCATCAGACGGGACTTCCAAGAGACCCAGTACTTC. As protein: CAIRRDFQETQYF.

This clone has more than one count but fewer than ten. DNA of the CDR3: TGTGCCAGCAGCTTAACCCTAGCACACCGGGAGACCCAGTACTTC. Protein sequence: CASSLTLAHRETQYF. The V gene is TRBV7-2, the J gene TRBJ2-5, with D possibly being TRBD2 (5 bases). Germline V gene lookup returns CDR1 SGHTA and CDR2 FQGNSA. This CDR3 is 15 amino acids long. V shed 2 bases and J shed 5 bases, with 15 bases lying between them.

V and J are TRBV19 and TRBJ1-1; D is perhaps TRBD1 (5 bases). This CDR3 contains 13 residues. Germline CDR1 is LNHDA and CDR2 is SQIVND (reference sequence). V lost 3 bases, J lost 0 bases, and 5 bases lay in between. The DNA for the CDR3 is TGTGCCAGTAGTATGACAGTGAACACTGAAGCTTTCTTT. This translates into CASSMTVNTEAFF.

The rearrangement links TRBV5-1 to TRBJ2-5; a possible D gene is TRBD2 (6 bases). Trimming took 4 bases from V and 1 from J, leaving 17 bases between them. CDR1 is SGHRS, CDR2 YFSETQ, per germline. The CDR3 covers 16 residues. The CDR3 reads CASSTGLNQPQETQYF. The CDR3 bases are TGCGCCAGCAGCACCGGACTAAACCAACCCCAAGAGACCCAGTACTTC.

This sequence joins TRBV6-8 and TRBJ2-5, with D perhaps TRBD1 or TRBD2 (6 bases each). V was shortened by 10 bases and J by 5 bases, with 20 bases between the two germline ends. The CDR3 sequence is 14 residues long. Per the germline V gene, CDR1 is MNHGY and CDR2 is SAAAGT. DNA for the CDR3: TGTGCCACCGTTACGAGAGGGGGGATGGAGACCCAGTACTTC. Protein product: CATVTRGGMETQYF.

This rearrangement joins TRBV5-1 to TRBJ1-4, with D uncertain. From germline, CDR1 is SGHRS and CDR2 YFSETQ. Trimming cost V 0 bases and J 4 bases, with 7 bases left between them. The CDR3 spans 14 residues. The CDR3 is CASSLDIYNEKLFF. The CDR3 bases are TGCGCCAGCAGCTTGGACATTTATAATGAAAAACTGTTTTTT. The full variable domain, rest sourced from reference TRBV5-1 and TRBJ1-4, is KAGVTQTPRYLIKTRGQQVTLSCSPISGHRSVSWYQQTPGQGLQFLFEYFSETQRNKGNFPGRFSGRQFSNSRSEMNVSTLELGDSALYLCASSLDIYNEKLFFGSGTQLSVL.